This entry lists 18 T cell receptor beta chains sequenced from one sample in a study of CD8 T cells in ankylosing spondylitis. Findings and caveats of the study: Apparently characteristic of ankylosing spondylitis blood was a TCR beta motif (about 8 highly homologous variants).

Their cognate antigens are unknown. In TCRdb, the 5' RACE reads were re-called with MiXCR into one record per CDR3 protein. Altogether over 600,000 distinct CDR3 sequences are present, over 15% being singletons, with the ten largest covering around 20%. Sequences were obtained from blood, either unsorted or a sorted T cell fraction (not recorded which). The receptors derive from a male donor with ankylosing spondylitis.

V usage is TRBV13 and J usage is TRBJ1-1; 9 bases agree with TRBD1. V trimming: 5 bases; J trimming: 11 bases; junction bases outside the gene matches: 9. This CDR3 is built from 13 residues. Germline CDR1 reads PRHDT; CDR2 reads FYEKMQ (reference sequence). CDR3 sequence: CASSPGTGSMAFF. The DNA for the CDR3 is TGTGCCAGCAGCCCTGGGACAGGGAGCATGGCTTTCTTT.

This clonotype was observed a handful of times. The chain recombines TRBV29-1 with TRBJ2-7; D is undetermined. CDR1 is SQVTM and CDR2 is ANQGSEA in the germline V gene. The length of the CDR3 is 12 residues. V gave up 4 bases and J gave up 4 bases, with 11 bases separating them. The CDR3 sequence is CSVGVDPYEQYF. In DNA, the CDR3 is TGCAGCGTTGGCGTAGACCCGTACGAGCAGTACTTC.

At least ten counts were recorded for this clonotype. CDR3 coding DNA: TGTGCCAGCAACATAGAGGGGCCGACGGCTTTCTTT. Translation gives CASNIEGPTAFF. J is TRBJ1-1 and V is TRBV12-3 or TRBV12-4; weak D call: TRBD1 (5 bases). The CDR3 is 12 residues long. Trimming took off 7 bases at V and 11 bases at J, with 17 bases between the two ends.

The chain uses TRBV10-3 and TRBJ1-1, with D possibly TRBD1 on 5 matching bases. V lost 3 bases and J 0 bases, leaving 11 bases between the germline ends. The germline V gene encodes CDR1 ENHRY and CDR2 SYGVKD. The CDR3 length is 15 residues. This CDR3 is CAISEPTALNTEAFF. DNA for the CDR3: TGTGCCATCAGTGAACCGACAGCATTGAACACTGAAGCTTTCTTT.

This chain joins TRBV9 and TRBJ2-1, with 7 bases aligning to TRBD2. Unmatched junction bases numbered 5, after V lost 0 bases and J lost 5 bases. The germline CDR1 and CDR2 sequences are SGDLS and YYNGEE. The CDR3 has 15 amino acids. CDR3 loop: CASSVGWGGHNEQFF. In nucleotides, the CDR3 is TGTGCCAGCAGCGTAGGGTGGGGGGGTCACAATGAGCAGTTCTTC.

The chain links TRBV3-1 to TRBJ2-7; D may be TRBD2 (6 bases). The V gene's germline CDR1 is LGHDT and CDR2 YNNKEL (reference sequence). The CDR3 is made up of 17 amino acids. V was clipped by 1 base and J by 1 base, with 17 bases between them. CDR3 nucleotides: TGTGCCAGCAGCCAAGGGGGGAGGAGGCTGACTTCCTACGAGCAGTACTTC. Its translation: CASSQGGRRLTSYEQYF.

This clonotype has more than one count but fewer than ten. V gene TRBV10-3 combines with J gene TRBJ2-1; 13 nucleotides agree with TRBD2. The CDR3 has 16 residues. V shed 8 bases and J 6 bases; nucleotides not matched to a gene: 10. Germline assignment: CDR1 ENHRY and CDR2 SYGVKD. The CDR3 protein is CAIGKYGTSGTNEQFF. The CDR3 DNA follows: TGTGCCATCGGGAAATATGGGACTAGCGGGACCAATGAGCAGTTCTTC.

This clonotype came up many times. The chain carries TRBV7-2 and TRBJ1-2; weak D call: TRBD1 (6 bases). The germline V and J ends were trimmed by 6 bases and 5 bases, with 13 bases remaining between them. Germline V CDR1 and CDR2: SGHTA, FQGNSA. The CDR3 has 13 residues. The CDR3 reads CASRETGLYGYTF. DNA for the CDR3: TGTGCCAGCAGGGAAACAGGGTTATATGGCTACACCTTC. The whole variable domain, filled in from reference TRBV7-2 and TRBJ1-2, reads GAGVSQSPSNKVTEKGKDVELRCDPISGHTALYWYRQSLGQGLEFLIYFQGNSAPDKSGLPSDRFSAERTGGSVSTLTIQRTQQEDSAVYLCASRETGLYGYTFGSGTRLTVV.

The V call is TRBV4-1, the J call TRBJ1-5; D gene ambiguous. The CDR3 totals 14 residues. Germline CDR1 and CDR2: MGHRA and YSYEKL. V was clipped by 0 bases and J by 3 bases, with 6 bases between them. The CDR3 DNA follows: TGCGCCAGCAGCCAAGATAACCTCAATCAGCCCCAGCATTTT. Its translation: CASSQDNLNQPQHF.

The V gene is TRBV6-5, the J gene TRBJ2-1; 13 bases match TRBD2. The germline V gene encodes CDR1 MNHEY and CDR2 SVGAGI. V was pared by 6 bases and J by 1 base, with 6 bases of the junction left unmatched. CDR3 length: 17 amino acids. The CDR3 reads CASRSTSGRESYNEQFF. CDR3 bases: TGTGCCAGCAGGTCTACTAGCGGGAGGGAATCCTACAATGAGCAGTTCTTC.

The chain employs TRBV20-1 and TRBJ2-7, with TRBD2 matching 11 bases. V dropped 5 bases and J dropped 4; count of bases not matched to a gene: 7. This CDR3 contains 14 residues. CDR1 and CDR2 (germline): DFQATT, SNEGSKA (reference sequence). CDR3 residues: CSAPAGTSGYEQYF. CDR3 DNA: TGCAGTGCTCCCGCCGGGACTAGCGGATACGAGCAGTACTTC.

In this sample, this clonotype turned up a few times. V gene TRBV7-2 combines with J gene TRBJ2-7; D ambiguous. Trimming took off 2 bases at V and 5 bases at J, with 7 bases between the two ends. CDR1 and CDR2 (germline): SGHTA, FQGNSA. CDR3 length equals 12 residues. The CDR3 sequence is CASSLNMNEQYF. The CDR3 region has the DNA TGTGCCAGCAGCTTAAACATGAACGAGCAGTACTTC. The variable domain in full, completed from reference TRBV7-2 and TRBJ2-7, reads GAGVSQSPSNKVTEKGKDVELRCDPISGHTALYWYRQSLGQGLEFLIYFQGNSAPDKSGLPSDRFSAERTGGSVSTLTIQRTQQEDSAVYLCASSLNMNEQYFGPGTRLTVT.

This clonotype was seen more than once but under ten times. V and J are TRBV9 and TRBJ2-2; D unclear. The CDR3 runs 15 residues. The germline V gene encodes CDR1 SGDLS and CDR2 YYNGEE. V was cut by 1 base and J by 1 base, with 8 bases left in between. CDR3 sequence reads: CASSVKGVNTGELFF. CDR3 in DNA: TGTGCCAGCAGCGTAAAAGGAGTGAACACCGGGGAGCTGTTTTTT.

This chain connects TRBV9 to TRBJ2-3; D remains unclear. The germline gives CDR1 SGDLS, CDR2 YYNGEE. This CDR3 region has 16 residues. Trimming took 4 bases from V and 2 from J, leaving 17 bases between them. CDR3 loop: CASSFAQVRDTDTQYF. CDR3 sequence (DNA): TGTGCCAGCAGCTTCGCTCAGGTGCGCGACACAGATACGCAGTATTTT.

This clonotype was recorded a few times. V is TRBV25-1 and J is TRBJ1-6; 7 nucleotides line up with TRBD1. The germline V gene has CDR1 MGHDK and CDR2 SYGVNS. With V trimmed by 3 bases and J by 7 bases, 12 bases remained unmatched. This CDR3 comprises 17 residues. CDR3 amino acids: CASSEGYLGTENSPLHF. The CDR3 DNA reads as TGTGCCAGCAGTGAGGGATATTTGGGGACAGAAAATTCACCCCTCCACTTT.

This clonotype was counted a few times. This sequence joins TRBV5-1 and TRBJ1-1; D is undetermined. Germline V CDR1 and CDR2: SGHRS, YFSETQ. The CDR3 spans 14 residues. The V end was cut by 4 bases, the J end by 4 bases, with 14 bases between. CDR3 residues: CASSAYGQTTEAFF. The CDR3 region has the DNA TGCGCCAGCAGCGCTTATGGTCAGACCACTGAAGCTTTCTTT. Full variable domain (remainder filled in from reference TRBV5-1 and TRBJ1-1): KAGVTQTPRYLIKTRGQQVTLSCSPISGHRSVSWYQQTPGQGLQFLFEYFSETQRNKGNFPGRFSGRQFSNSRSEMNVSTLELGDSALYLCASSAYGQTTEAFFGQGTRLTVV.

The table lists this clonotype with a few counts. The chain has TRBV29-1 and TRBJ2-1, with D tentatively TRBD1 (5 bases). Germline V lookup: CDR1 SQVTM, CDR2 ANQGSEA. CDR3 size: 12 residues. The V and J ends lost 7 bases and 3 bases respectively, with 10 bases between them. CDR3 in amino acids: CSADSSYNEQFF. As DNA, the CDR3 is TGCAGCGCCGACAGCAGCTACAATGAGCAGTTCTTC.

The chain has TRBV20-1 and TRBJ2-3; tentative D call: TRBD1 (5 bases). The CDR3 runs 13 residues. The V and J ends lost 0 bases and 15 bases respectively, with 19 bases between them. Germline loops: CDR1 DFQATT, CDR2 SNEGSKA (reference sequence). CDR3 sequence: CSARDGGAGYPYF. The CDR3 bases are TGCAGTGCTAGAGACGGTGGGGCAGGGTACCCTTATTTT.